The 15 T cell receptor beta chains reported below all come from one sample, sequenced in a study of CD4 and CD8 cells across lung adenocarcinoma regions. TCRdb itself ran the PCR reads through MiXCR, one entry per CDR3 protein. The repertoire includes about 20,000 distinct CDR3 sequences, about 50% of them detected once, and about a quarter sits in the top ten. The sequenced sample was CD8+ T cells from the center of a lung tumor. The receptors stem from a female donor with lung adenocarcinoma. The CD4 and CD8 labels of this study may be unreliable.

This clonotype occurred once. The chain has TRBV10-1 and TRBJ2-5, with a possible D match to TRBD2 (6 bases). Per germline, CDR1 WNHNN and CDR2 SYGVQD (reference sequence). CDR3 length equals 13 residues. V dropped 3 bases and J dropped 4 bases, with 9 bases sitting between them. The CDR3 DNA is TGCGCCAGCAGTGAAAGGGAGGCAGAGACCCAGTACTTC. Translating it yields CASSEREAETQYF.

This clonotype has only a few counts. V and J are TRBV6-1 and TRBJ2-3; 8 nucleotides agree with TRBD1. Per germline, CDR1 MNHNS and CDR2 SASEGT. This CDR3 is built from 14 residues. Trimming at V came to 8 bases and at J to 6 bases, leaving 10 bases not matched to a gene. CDR3 loop: CASRQGREGDTQYF. The CDR3 nucleotides read TGTGCCAGCCGACAGGGGCGGGAAGGGGATACGCAGTATTTT.

This clonotype was observed a single time. The junction departs from the called germline gene at one end, perhaps through a read error. V gene TRBV6-5 combines with J gene TRBJ2-3; D not certain. Germline V gene lookup returns CDR1 MNHEY and CDR2 SVGAGI. The CDR3 runs 14 residues. The CDR3 reads CAGSCLRNEETQYF. The CDR3 region has the DNA TGTGCCGGCAGTTGTTTACGTAATGAAGAGACGCAGTATTTT.

The chain recombines TRBV4-2 with TRBJ2-1; 7 positions agree with TRBD2. The CDR3 loop spans 14 amino acids. The V gene end was trimmed by 4 bases and the J gene end by 7 bases; junction bases not matched to a gene: 7. In germline, CDR1 is LGHNA, CDR2 YNFKEQ. For the CDR3, the DNA is TGTGCCAGCAGCCTCGCGGGAGTACCGAATGAGCAGTTCTTC. Protein: CASSLAGVPNEQFF.

Comment on this clonotype: Sequence at one end of the junction differs from germline and may be a read error. J is TRBJ2-5 and V is TRBV6-1, with D tentatively TRBD1 or TRBD2 (6 bases each). Germline CDR1 and CDR2: MNHNS and SASEGT. The CDR3 is 16 amino acids. CDR3 DNA sequence: TGTGCCAGCGCGCGGCACGGGGGCAGGGACCAAGACACCCAGTACTTC. It encodes CASARHGGRDQDTQYF.

This clonotype is labeled as medium-sized (0.01 to 0.1%). For the CDR3, the DNA is TGTGCCATCAGTGAGTCGACTAGATTGGGCAATGAGCAGTTCTTC. It codes for CAISESTRLGNEQFF. The chain carries TRBV10-3 and TRBJ2-1, with D possibly being TRBD2 (6 bases). Germline CDR1 reads ENHRY; CDR2 reads SYGVKD. This CDR3 has 15 residues. V shed 0 bases and J shed 6 bases, with 12 bases lying between them.

The chain couples TRBV6-1 to TRBJ2-4; tentatively, D is TRBD1 (5 bases). The end of the DNA aligns better with TRBJ2-5, so the J call may be wrong. The germline CDR1 and CDR2 sequences are MNHNS and SASEGT. This CDR3 has 15 amino acids. The CDR3 loop is CARGEGVCVEETQYF. The CDR3 DNA is TGTGCCAGGGGTGAAGGGGTGTGTGTTGAAGAGACCCAGTACTTC.

The chain employs TRBV6-1 and TRBJ2-4, with D possibly matching TRBD2 (6 bases). CDR3 length equals 15 residues. Germline values: CDR1 MNHNS, CDR2 SASEGT. The ends were cut back, 8 bases at V and 8 bases at J, with 22 bases in the middle. The CDR3 sequence: CASGARLGGTDIQYF. DNA for the CDR3: TGTGCCAGCGGTGCGAGGCTGGGAGGCACAGACATTCAGTACTTC.

This clonotype was picked up many times. V gene TRBV6-5 combines with J gene TRBJ2-5; 9 nucleotides align to TRBD1. The J call may be wrong; the DNA end is better matched by TRBJ2-7. From germline, CDR1 is MNHEY and CDR2 SVGAGI. The CDR3 runs to 16 residues. CDR3 nucleotide sequence: TGTGCCAGCAGTTCGGAGACCCCGGGACAGGGCTACGAGCAGTACTTC. This codes for CASSSETPGQGYEQYF.

Notes on this clonotype: One junction end does not reproduce the germline sequence, and a read error may be involved. The V call is TRBV28, the J call TRBJ2-3, with a weak D call TRBD2 (5 bases). This CDR3 has 15 residues. The germline gives CDR1 MDHEN, CDR2 SYDVKM. The CDR3 here is CGAGFGVRDTDTQYF. CDR3 nucleotide sequence: TGTGGCGCGGGTTTCGGGGTTCGTGACACAGATACGCAGTATTTC. The full variable domain, with the rest looked up from reference TRBV28 and TRBJ2-3, is DVKVTQSSRYLVKRTGEKVFLECVQDMDHENMFWYRQDPGLGLRLIYFSYDVKMKEKGDIPEGYSVSREKKERFSLILESASTNQTSMYLCGAGFGVRDTDTQYFGPGTRLTVL.

This clonotype has only a few counts. The gene calls are TRBV6-1 and TRBJ2-1; TRBD1 is a possible D gene (6 bases). V was shortened by 2 bases and J by 11 bases, with 13 bases between the two germline ends. The CDR3 is made up of 13 amino acids. Germline V CDR1 and CDR2: MNHNS, SASEGT. CDR3 DNA sequence: TGTGCCAGCAGTGAACCCTGGACAGACCAGCAGTTCTTC. Residues: CASSEPWTDQQFF.

The chain is built from TRBV10-3 and TRBJ2-4; tentatively, D is TRBD2 (5 bases). The germline CDR1 and CDR2 sequences are ENHRY and SYGVKD. There are 14 residues in the CDR3. The CDR3 sequence is CAAHGPREGDIQYF. Here the CDR3 DNA reads TGTGCGGCCCACGGCCCGCGTGAGGGAGACATTCAGTACTTC.

The J gene is TRBJ2-5, the V gene TRBV27; TRBD1 might be the D (6 bases). V lost 10 bases and J lost 6, with 18 bases in between. The length of the CDR3 is 13 residues. Germline V gene data show CDR1 as MNHEY and CDR2 as SMNVEV (reference sequence). CDR3 in DNA: TGTGCCATCAGGGGCCGTGTAGAAAAGACCCAGTACTTC. As protein: CAIRGRVEKTQYF.

Ten or more counts support this clonotype. V gene TRBV27 combines with J gene TRBJ2-2; maybe TRBD1 (6 bases). V was cut by 8 bases and J by 2 bases, with 9 bases left in between. Per the germline V gene, CDR1 is MNHEY and CDR2 is SMNVEV (reference sequence). There are 13 residues in the CDR3. The CDR3 coding sequence is TGTGCCAGCGCCAGGGGTAACACCGGGGAGCTGTTTTTT. Its protein is CASARGNTGELFF.

This clonotype was seen a handful of times. This chain uses TRBV14 with TRBJ2-7; D is unclear. This CDR3 contains 14 residues. Germline V gene data show CDR1 as SGHDN and CDR2 as FVKESK. V dropped 1 base and J dropped 2 bases, with 9 bases sitting between them. CDR3 nucleotide sequence: TGTGCCAGCAGCCAAGTATCCGGAGCCTACGAGCAGTACTTC. Translated: CASSQVSGAYEQYF.